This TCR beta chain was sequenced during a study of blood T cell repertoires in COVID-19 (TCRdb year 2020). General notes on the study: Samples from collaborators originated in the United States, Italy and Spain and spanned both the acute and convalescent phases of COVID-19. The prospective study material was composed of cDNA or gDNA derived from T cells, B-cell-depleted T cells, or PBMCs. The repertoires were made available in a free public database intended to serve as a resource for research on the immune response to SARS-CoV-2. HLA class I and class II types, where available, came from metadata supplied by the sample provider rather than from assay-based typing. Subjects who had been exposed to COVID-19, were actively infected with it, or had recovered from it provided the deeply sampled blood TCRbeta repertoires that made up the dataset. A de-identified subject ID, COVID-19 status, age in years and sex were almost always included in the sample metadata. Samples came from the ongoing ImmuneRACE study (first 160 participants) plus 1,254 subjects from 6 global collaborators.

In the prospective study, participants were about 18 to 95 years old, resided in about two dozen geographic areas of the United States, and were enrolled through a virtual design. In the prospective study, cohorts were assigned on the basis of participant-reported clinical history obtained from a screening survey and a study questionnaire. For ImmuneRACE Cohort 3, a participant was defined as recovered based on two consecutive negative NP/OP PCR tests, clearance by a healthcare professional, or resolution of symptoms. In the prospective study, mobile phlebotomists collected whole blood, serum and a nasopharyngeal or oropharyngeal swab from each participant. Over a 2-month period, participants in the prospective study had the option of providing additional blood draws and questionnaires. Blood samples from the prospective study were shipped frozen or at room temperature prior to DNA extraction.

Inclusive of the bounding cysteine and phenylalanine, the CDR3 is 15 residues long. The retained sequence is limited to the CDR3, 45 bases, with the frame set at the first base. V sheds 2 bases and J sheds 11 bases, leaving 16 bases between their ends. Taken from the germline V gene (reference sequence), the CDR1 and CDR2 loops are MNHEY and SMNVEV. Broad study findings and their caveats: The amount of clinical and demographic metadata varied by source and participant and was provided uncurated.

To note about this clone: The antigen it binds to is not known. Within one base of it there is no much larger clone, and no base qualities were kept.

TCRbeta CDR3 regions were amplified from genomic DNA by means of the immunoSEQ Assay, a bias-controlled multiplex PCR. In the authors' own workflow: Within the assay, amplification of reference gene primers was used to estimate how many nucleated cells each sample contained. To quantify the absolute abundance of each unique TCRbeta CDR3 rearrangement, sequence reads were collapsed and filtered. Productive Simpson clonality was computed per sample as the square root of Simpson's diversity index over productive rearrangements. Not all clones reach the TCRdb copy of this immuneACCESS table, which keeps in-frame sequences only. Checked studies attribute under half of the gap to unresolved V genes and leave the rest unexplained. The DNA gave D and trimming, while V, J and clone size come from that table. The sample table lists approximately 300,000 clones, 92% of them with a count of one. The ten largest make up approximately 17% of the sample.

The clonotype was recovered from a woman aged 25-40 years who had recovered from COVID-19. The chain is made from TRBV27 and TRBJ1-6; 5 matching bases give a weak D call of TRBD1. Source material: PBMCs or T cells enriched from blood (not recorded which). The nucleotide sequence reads TGTGCCAGCAGTTTAGGGGCCAGAAACAAAGCACCCCTCCACTTT. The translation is CASSLGARNKAPLHF.